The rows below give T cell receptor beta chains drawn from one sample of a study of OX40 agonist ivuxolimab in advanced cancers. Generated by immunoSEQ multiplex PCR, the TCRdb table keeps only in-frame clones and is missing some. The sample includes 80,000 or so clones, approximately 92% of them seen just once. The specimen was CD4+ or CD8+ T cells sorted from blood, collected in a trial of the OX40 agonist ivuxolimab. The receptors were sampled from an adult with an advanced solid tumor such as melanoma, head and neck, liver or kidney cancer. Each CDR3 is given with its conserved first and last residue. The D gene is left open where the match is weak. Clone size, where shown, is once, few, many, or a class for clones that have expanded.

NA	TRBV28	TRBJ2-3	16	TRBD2	CASRTTTGGRTDTQYF	TGTGCCAGCAGGACCACGACGGGGGGGCGCACAGATACGCAGTATTTT
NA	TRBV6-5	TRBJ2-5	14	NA	CASSNAGPQETQYF	TGTGCCAGCAGTAACGCGGGTCCCCAAGAGACCCAGTACTTC
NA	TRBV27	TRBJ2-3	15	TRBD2	CASSPGLAASDTQYF	TGTGCCAGCAGCCCAGGACTAGCGGCTTCGGATACGCAGTATTTT
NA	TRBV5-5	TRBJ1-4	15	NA	CASSLMQGLDEKLFF	TGTGCCAGCAGCTTGATGCAGGGGTTGGATGAAAAACTGTTTTTT
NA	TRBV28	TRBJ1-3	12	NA	CASSGDRNTIYF	TGTGCCAGCAGTGGGGACCGAAACACCATATATTTT
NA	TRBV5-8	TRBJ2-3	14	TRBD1	CASSTGQSTDTQYF	TGTGCCAGCAGCACGGGACAGAGCACAGATACGCAGTATTTT
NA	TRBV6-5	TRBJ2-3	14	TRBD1	CASSYGQGTDTQYF	TGTGCCAGCAGTTACGGACAGGGTACAGATACGCAGTATTTT
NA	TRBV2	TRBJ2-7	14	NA	CASSAGQGGYEQYF	TGTGCCAGCAGTGCGGGCCAGGGGGGGTACGAGCAGTACTTC
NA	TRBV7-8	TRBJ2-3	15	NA	CASSLELLSTDTQYF	TGTGCCAGCAGCTTAGAATTACTGAGCACAGATACGCAGTATTTT
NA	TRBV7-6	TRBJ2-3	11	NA	CASGVADTQYF	TGTGCCAGCGGCGTGGCAGATACGCAGTATTTT
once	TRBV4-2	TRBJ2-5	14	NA	CASSQAPGRETQYF	TGTGCCAGCAGCCAAGCCCCGGGGCGGGAGACCCAGTACTTC
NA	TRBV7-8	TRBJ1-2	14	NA	CASSLAGPARGYTF	TGTGCCAGCAGCTTAGCCGGGCCAGCTCGAGGCTACACCTTC
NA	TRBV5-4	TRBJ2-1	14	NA	CASSGSGTINEQFF	TGTGCCAGCAGCGGATCCGGGACAATCAATGAGCAGTTCTTC
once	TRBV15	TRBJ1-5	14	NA	CATGRGDLNQPQHF	TGTGCCACGGGCCGAGGAGATCTCAATCAGCCCCAGCATTTT
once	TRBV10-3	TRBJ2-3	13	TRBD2	CAMTSGGADTQYF	TGTGCCATGACTAGCGGGGGGGCAGATACGCAGTATTTT
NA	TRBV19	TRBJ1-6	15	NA	CASSMGSWVDSPLHF	TGTGCCAGTAGTATGGGATCTTGGGTTGATTCACCCCTCCACTTT
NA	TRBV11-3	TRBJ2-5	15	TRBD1	CASSLGTGQQETQYF	TGTGCCAGCAGCCTTGGTACGGGACAGCAAGAGACCCAGTACTTC
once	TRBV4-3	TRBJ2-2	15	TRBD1	CASSPWDSNTGELFF	TGCGCCAGCAGCCCCTGGGACAGCAACACCGGGGAGCTGTTTTTT
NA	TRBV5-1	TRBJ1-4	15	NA	CASSLIGGKEEKLFF	TGTGCCAGCAGCTTGATAGGGGGGAAGGAGGAAAAACTGTTTTTT
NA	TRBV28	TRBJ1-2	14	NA	CASSLGSLNYGYTF	TGTGCCAGCAGTTTAGGATCTCTTAACTATGGCTACACCTTC
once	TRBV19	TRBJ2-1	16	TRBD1	CASTPFGQGNVNEQFF	TGTGCCAGTACCCCCTTTGGACAGGGGAACGTCAATGAGCAGTTCTTC
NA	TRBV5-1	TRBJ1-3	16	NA	CASSPSRQLSGNTIYF	TGCGCCAGCAGCCCCTCCAGGCAGCTCTCTGGAAACACCATATATTTT
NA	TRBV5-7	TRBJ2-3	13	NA	CASSFQQSDTQYF	TGTGCCAGCAGCTTTCAACAGTCAGATACGCAGTATTTT
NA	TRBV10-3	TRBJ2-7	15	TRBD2	CAISDSSGLEDEQYF	TGTGCCATCAGTGATTCTAGCGGGTTGGAGGACGAGCAGTACTTC
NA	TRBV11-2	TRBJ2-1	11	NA	CASSLQGEQFF	TGTGCCAGCAGCCTACAGGGCGAGCAGTTCTTC
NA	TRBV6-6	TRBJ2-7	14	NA	CASSSQQGPYEQYF	TGTGCCAGCAGTTCACAACAAGGTCCCTACGAGCAGTACTTC
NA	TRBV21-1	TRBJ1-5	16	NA	CASSKGDKTCNQPQHF	TGTGCCAGCAGCAAAGGGGACAAAACGTGCAATCAGCCCCAGCATTTT
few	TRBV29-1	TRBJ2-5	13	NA	CSAVPGVGETQYF	TGCAGCGCCGTACCAGGGGTTGGAGAGACCCAGTACTTC
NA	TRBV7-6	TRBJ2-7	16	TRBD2	CASSLELAGAPYEQYF	TGTGCCAGCAGCTTAGAACTAGCGGGAGCCCCCTACGAGCAGTACTTC
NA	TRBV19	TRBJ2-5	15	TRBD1	CASSVLQGAGETQYF	TGTGCCAGTAGTGTTCTACAGGGGGCGGGGGAGACCCAGTACTTC
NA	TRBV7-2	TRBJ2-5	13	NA	CASSLGLQETQYF	TGTGCCAGCAGCTTGGGACTCCAAGAGACCCAGTACTTC
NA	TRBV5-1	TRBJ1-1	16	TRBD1	CASSSILTGENPEAFF	TGCGCCAGCAGCTCGATATTGACAGGGGAGAACCCTGAAGCTTTCTTT
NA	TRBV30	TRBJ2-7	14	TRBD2	CACAGTSGGYEQYF	TGTGCCTGTGCCGGGACTAGCGGGGGCTACGAGCAGTACTTC
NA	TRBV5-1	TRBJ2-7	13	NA	CASSLISSGEQYF	TGCGCCAGCAGCTTGATATCTTCGGGGGAGCAGTACTTC
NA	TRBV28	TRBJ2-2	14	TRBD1	CASTTGGNTGELFF	TGTGCCAGCACCACAGGGGGGAACACCGGGGAGCTGTTTTTT
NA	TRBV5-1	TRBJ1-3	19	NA	CASSSGYSGTASSGNTIYF	TGCGCCAGCAGCTCCGGATACTCCGGGACGGCGAGCTCTGGAAACACCATATATTTT
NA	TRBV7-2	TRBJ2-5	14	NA	CASSLVYTQETQYF	TGTGCCAGCAGCTTAGTATACACCCAAGAGACCCAGTACTTC
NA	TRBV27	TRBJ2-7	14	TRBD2	CASSRTSSTYEQYF	TGTGCCAGCAGTCGGACTAGCTCAACCTACGAGCAGTACTTC
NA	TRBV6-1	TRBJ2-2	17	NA	CASSDKRETTITGELFF	TGTGCCAGCAGTGATAAGCGAGAGACCACGATTACCGGGGAGCTGTTTTTT
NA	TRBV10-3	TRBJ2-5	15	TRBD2	CAISGLAGGSETQYF	TGTGCCATCAGTGGGTTAGCGGGGGGTAGCGAGACCCAGTACTTC
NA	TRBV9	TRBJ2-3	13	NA	CASSSLSTDTQYF	TGTGCCAGCAGCTCCCTCTCCACAGATACGCAGTATTTT
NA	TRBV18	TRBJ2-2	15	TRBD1	CASSPQGADTGELFF	TGTGCCAGCTCGCCTCAGGGGGCGGACACCGGGGAGCTGTTTTTT
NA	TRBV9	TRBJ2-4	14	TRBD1	CASSVTGTESIQYF	TGTGCCAGCAGCGTAACCGGGACAGAGAGTATTCAGTACTTC
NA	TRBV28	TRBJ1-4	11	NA	CASSSYEKLFF	TGTGCCAGCAGTTCATATGAAAAACTGTTTTTT
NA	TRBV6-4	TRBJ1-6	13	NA	CASSAIENSPLHF	TGTGCCAGCAGTGCTATAGAAAATTCACCCCTCCACTTT
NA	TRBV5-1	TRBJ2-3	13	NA	CASSIGGTDTQYF	TGCGCCAGCTCGATAGGGGGCACAGATACGCAGTATTTT
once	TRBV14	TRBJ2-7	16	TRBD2	CASSTPSGLSTGEQYF	TGTGCCAGCAGCACCCCTAGCGGGTTGAGTACCGGCGAGCAGTACTTC
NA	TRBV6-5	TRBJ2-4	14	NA	CASNLRGQGHIQYF	TGTGCCAGCAACCTTAGGGGCCAGGGCCACATTCAGTACTTC
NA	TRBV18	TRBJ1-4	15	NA	CASSPLAQVGEKLFF	TGTGCCAGCTCACCACTCGCACAGGTCGGCGAAAAACTGTTTTTT
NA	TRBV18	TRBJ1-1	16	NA	CASSPSRQIGNTEAFF	TGTGCCAGCTCACCCTCCCGACAGATTGGGAACACTGAAGCTTTCTTT
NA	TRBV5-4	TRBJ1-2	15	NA	CASSAAAGSNYGYTF	TGTGCCAGCAGCGCCGCGGCAGGGTCGAACTATGGCTACACCTTC
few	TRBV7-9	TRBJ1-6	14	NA	CASSSPEGNSPLHF	TGTGCCAGCAGCTCCCCCGAGGGGAATTCACCCCTCCACTTT
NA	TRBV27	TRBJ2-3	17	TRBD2	CASTKKGLAASTDTQYF	TGTGCCAGCACCAAAAAGGGACTAGCGGCTAGCACAGATACGCAGTATTTT